This TCR beta chain emerged from a study of neoadjuvant anti-PD-1 for oral cavity cancer. Time point given: after neoadjuvant nivolumab, at surgical resection. This CDR3 has 15 amino acids. V was shortened by 4 bases and J by 3 bases, with 12 bases between the two germline ends. Germline V gene data show CDR1 as MDHEN and CDR2 as SYDVKM. Repertoires were generated with immunoSEQ multiplex PCR, while TCRdb's copy carries only in-frame clones and drops some. Among 33,000 or so clones listed, about 80% were seen once. Sample: PBMCs, taken after nivolumab (anti-PD-1) treatment. This TCR was recovered from a person aged 35-79 years with oral cavity squamous cell carcinoma. The chain links TRBV28 to TRBJ2-2, with D perhaps given as TRBD1 or TRBD2 (6 bases each). CDR3 sequence (DNA): TGTGCCAGCAGTTGGGAGGACAGAGACACCGGGGAGCTGTTTTTT. This encodes CASSWEDRDTGELFF. Full variable domain (remainder filled in from reference TRBV28 and TRBJ2-2): DVKVTQSSRYLVKRTGEKVFLECVQDMDHENMFWYRQDPGLGLRLIYFSYDVKMKEKGDIPEGYSVSREKKERFSLILESASTNQTSMYLCASSWEDRDTGELFFGEGSRLTVL.